One T cell receptor beta chain is described in this entry. One end of the junction fails to match germline, which may point to a read error. Germline-derived CDR1 and CDR2 are SGHRS and YFSETQ. The CDR3 totals 14 residues. One entry per CDR3 protein results from TCRdb running MiXCR on the 5' RACE reads. Counted here are about 220,000 distinct CDR3 sequences, about 3% occurring once; the ten biggest clones make up around 3.3%. This entry belongs to a study of T cells after yellow fever vaccination. This TCR came from a man between 18 and 35 years old who received the YFV17D yellow fever vaccine. The material sequenced was CD4+ T cells sorted from PBMCs, taken 10 days after the yellow fever booster vaccination. The rearrangement joins TRBV5-1 to TRBJ2-1; TRBD1 matches 9 bases. The CDR3 region has the DNA TGCGCCAGCGGACCGGGACAGGGCTACATTGAGCAGTTCTTC. Encoded protein: CASGPGQGYIEQFF. Full variable domain (outside the CDR3, taken from reference TRBV5-1 and TRBJ2-1): KAGVTQTPRYLIKTRGQQVTLSCSPISGHRSVSWYQQTPGQGLQFLFEYFSETQRNKGNFPGRFSGRQFSNSRSEMNVSTLELGDSALYLCASGPGQGYIEQFFGPGTRLTVL.